This entry lists 24 T cell receptor beta chains sequenced from one sample in a study of blood T cell repertoires in COVID-19. Sequencing was performed with immunoSEQ multiplex PCR; in TCRdb, only in-frame clones are kept and a portion is missing. The data show about 160,000 clones, with approximately 92% seen just once and about 5% held by the top ten. Sequencing input: peripheral blood. The origin of the receptors is a woman in her 50s with acute or convalescent COVID-19.

The genes are TRBV14 and TRBJ2-2; unclear D gene. V lost 4 bases to trimming and J lost 6 bases, with 9 bases between them. The CDR3 consists of 13 residues. The V gene's germline CDR1 is SGHDN and CDR2 FVKESK. The CDR3 loop reads CASSLLPSGELFF. The DNA for the CDR3 is TGTGCCAGCAGCCTACTCCCCTCCGGGGAGCTGTTTTTT.

The rearrangement links TRBV4-1 to TRBJ1-2, with unresolved D. Trimming shortened V by 1 base and J by 6 bases, and 15 bases separated the two germline ends. The germline CDR1 and CDR2 sequences are MGHRA and YSYEKL. The CDR3 runs 15 residues. The CDR3 DNA reads as TGCGCCAGCAGCCAAGGCCCGACCGGGGTCCATGGCTACACCTTC. It translates to CASSQGPTGVHGYTF.

The V call is TRBV2, the J call TRBJ1-1; 10 positions agree with TRBD1. Germline V lookup: CDR1 SNHLY, CDR2 FYNNEI. V gave up 4 bases and J gave up 5 bases; unmatched junction bases: 1. The CDR3 is 13 amino acids. The CDR3 protein is CASSGDRGTEAFF. The CDR3 DNA sequence: TGTGCCAGCAGTGGGGACAGGGGAACTGAAGCTTTCTTT.

The V gene is TRBV7-9, the J gene TRBJ1-2, with a possible D match to TRBD1 (6 bases). V lost 5 bases and J lost 6, with 13 bases in between. Germline CDR1 and CDR2: SEHNR and FQNEAQ (reference sequence). This CDR3 is built from 13 residues. CDR3 in DNA: TGTGCCAGCAGCGTACAGGGTTGGAATGGCTACACCTTC. Protein product: CASSVQGWNGYTF.

This chain joins TRBV25-1 and TRBJ1-1; tentatively, D is TRBD1 (5 bases). The CDR3 contains 15 residues. Germline V lookup: CDR1 MGHDK, CDR2 SYGVNS. Trimming stripped 0 bases from V and 4 bases from J, with 12 bases between. CDR3 DNA: TGTGCCAGCAGTGAATATCGGGGGGGTGGCACTGAAGCTTTCTTT. This codes for CASSEYRGGGTEAFF.

The V call is TRBV11-2, the J call TRBJ1-1; tentative D call: TRBD1 (5 bases). This CDR3 contains 14 residues. Germline CDR1 and CDR2: SGHAT and FQNNGV. Trimming took off 7 bases at V and 6 bases at J, with 18 bases between the two ends. Written as DNA, the CDR3 is TGTGCCAGCACCACCTTCCGGGGACTGTCTGAAGCTTTCTTT. Amino acids: CASTTFRGLSEAFF.

The chain carries TRBV2 and TRBJ1-5; D ambiguous. V was trimmed by 6 bases and J by 11 bases, leaving 11 bases between them. The CDR3 loop spans 11 amino acids. The germline gives CDR1 SNHLY, CDR2 FYNNEI. This chain's CDR3 is CASSYLQAQHF. In DNA, the CDR3 is TGTGCCAGCAGCTACCTGCAGGCCCAGCATTTT.

The rearrangement uses TRBV19 and TRBJ2-1, with 7 bases identical to TRBD1. Germline CDR1 and CDR2: LNHDA and SQIVND (reference sequence). J was trimmed by 5 bases and V by 0 bases; bases with no gene match: 4. The CDR3 totals 15 residues. The chain's CDR3 is CASSIEEDRDNEQFF. CDR3 in DNA: TGTGCCAGTAGTATAGAAGAAGACAGGGACAATGAGCAGTTCTTC.

This chain connects TRBV19 to TRBJ2-7; TRBD1 might be the D (5 bases). CDR1 and CDR2 (germline): LNHDA, SQIVND (reference sequence). The CDR3 loop spans 15 amino acids. The V end was cut by 3 bases, the J end by 7 bases, with 19 bases between. The CDR3 region is CASSMGPHPYLEQYF. The CDR3 coding sequence is TGTGCCAGTAGTATGGGGCCACATCCTTATTTAGAGCAGTACTTC.

The genes are TRBV10-3 and TRBJ1-5; 7 nucleotides line up with TRBD1. CDR1 and CDR2 (germline): ENHRY, SYGVKD. CDR3 length: 18 amino acids. V was pared by 3 bases and J by 6 bases, with 17 bases of the junction left unmatched. In nucleotides, the CDR3 is TGTGCCATCAGTGAAAGGGGGCAGGGGGGAATAAGTACTCAGCCCCAGCATTTT. It codes for CAISERGQGGISTQPQHF.

The rearrangement uses TRBV5-1 and TRBJ2-2; D not resolved. The V end was cut by 4 bases, the J end by 1 base, with 11 bases between. This CDR3 region has 15 residues. Germline V lookup: CDR1 SGHRS, CDR2 YFSETQ. This CDR3 reads CASSVSGVNTGELFF. The DNA for the CDR3 is TGCGCCAGCAGCGTATCCGGAGTGAACACCGGGGAGCTGTTTTTT.

The chain combines TRBV7-2 with TRBJ1-1, with D possibly TRBD1 on 5 matching bases. Trimming removed 0 bases at V and 2 bases at J, with 7 bases between. The CDR3 sequence is 14 residues long. CDR1 SGHTA and CDR2 FQGNSA come from the germline V gene. The CDR3 DNA reads as TGTGCCAGCAGCTTAGCAGGGGATAACACTGAAGCTTTCTTT. Amino acids: CASSLAGDNTEAFF.

In its sample, this clone was seen a few times. The DNA of the CDR3 is TGTGCCAGCAGCTTAGGCACAGGGGGACACTACGAGCAGTACTTC. This encodes CASSLGTGGHYEQYF. The chain carries TRBV11-2 and TRBJ2-7; 8 bases align to TRBD1. CDR1 and CDR2 (germline): SGHAT, FQNNGV. V lost 1 base, J lost 3 bases, and 5 bases stayed unmatched. This CDR3 is built from 15 residues.

The chain is built from TRBV6-5 and TRBJ2-1; the match to TRBD1 covers 7 bases. CDR3 length equals 13 residues. V was clipped by 11 bases and J by 0 bases; unmatched bases: 4. Per germline, CDR1 MNHEY and CDR2 SVGAGI. The CDR3: CASGTDSYNEQFF. As DNA, the CDR3 is TGTGCCTCCGGGACAGACTCCTACAATGAGCAGTTCTTC.

The chain links TRBV7-2 to TRBJ1-1; no firm D call. The CDR3 runs to 15 residues. CDR1 SGHTA and CDR2 FQGNSA come from the germline V gene. Trimming cost V 1 base and J 2 bases, with 11 bases left between them. The CDR3 region is CASSLGTVLNTEAFF. The CDR3 DNA reads TGTGCCAGCAGCTTAGGTACGGTTCTTAACACTGAAGCTTTCTTT.

J is TRBJ2-7 and V is TRBV15, with D perhaps matching TRBD2 (7 bases). CDR1 and CDR2 (germline): LNHNV, YYDKDF (reference sequence). The CDR3 runs to 14 residues. The V and J ends lost 0 bases and 6 bases respectively, with 12 bases between them. CDR3 in DNA: TGTGCCACCAGCAGAGATAAGGGGGGGCGCGAGCAGTACTTC. Protein product: CATSRDKGGREQYF. Combining the CDR3 with reference TRBV15 and TRBJ2-7 gives the whole variable domain DAMVIQNPRYQVTQFGKPVTLSCSQTLNHNVMYWYQQKSSQAPKLLFHYYDKDFNNEADTPDNFQSRRPNTSFCFLDIRSPGLGDTAMYLCATSRDKGGREQYFGPGTRLTVT.

The chain recombines TRBV30 with TRBJ1-5; TRBD1 is a possible D gene (6 bases). Trimming left V 0 bases short and J 11 bases short, with 11 bases between. The CDR3 has 12 amino acids. Per germline, CDR1 GTSNPN and CDR2 SVGIG (reference sequence). The CDR3 nucleotides are TGTGCCTGGAGTGTAGGGGGAAGGGCCCAGCATTTT. Translated, it gives CAWSVGGRAQHF.

The J gene is TRBJ1-1, the V gene TRBV28; the D is unclear. The V gene's germline CDR1 is MDHEN and CDR2 SYDVKM. The CDR3 extends over 11 amino acids. Trimming cost V 6 bases and J 11 bases, with 13 bases left between them. CDR3 protein: CASRREVRAFF. The CDR3 DNA reads TGTGCCAGCAGGAGGGAGGTGAGGGCTTTCTTT.

Only one count was recorded for this clone. The V and J genes are TRBV5-4 and TRBJ2-7, with 7 nucleotides matching TRBD1. CDR3 length: 13 amino acids. The V gene end was trimmed by 5 bases and the J gene end by 2 bases; junction bases not matched to a gene: 4. The germline V gene encodes CDR1 SGHNT and CDR2 YYREEE (reference sequence). CDR3 region: CASSHGTAYEQYF. The CDR3 DNA sequence: TGTGCCAGCAGTCACGGGACAGCCTACGAGCAGTACTTC.

The chain joins TRBV4-1 to TRBJ1-1, with 7 bases aligning to TRBD1. V gave up 3 bases and J gave up 11 bases; unmatched junction bases: 6. Germline CDR1 reads MGHRA; CDR2 reads YSYEKL. The CDR3 covers 12 residues. The CDR3 reads CASSHPRDSAFF. The CDR3 nucleotides read TGCGCCAGCAGCCACCCCCGGGACAGTGCTTTCTTT.

J is TRBJ1-2 and V is TRBV14; 7 positions agree with TRBD1. This CDR3 is 13 amino acids long. Germline V gives CDR1 SGHDN, CDR2 FVKESK. The V and J ends lost 5 bases and 2 bases, in that order; junction bases with no gene match: 2. CDR3 region: CASSATGNYGYTF. CDR3 sequence (DNA): TGTGCCAGCAGCGCGACAGGGAACTATGGCTACACCTTC.

This chain joins TRBV6-6 and TRBJ2-4; a possible D gene is TRBD1 (7 bases). The germline CDR1 and CDR2 sequences are MNHNY and SVGAGI (reference sequence). V gave up 0 bases and J gave up 7 bases, with 13 bases separating them. The CDR3 loop spans 15 amino acids. The CDR3 nucleotides read TGTGCCAGCAGTTACTCGGGCAGGGGGGAGAACATTCAGTACTTC. Translated: CASSYSGRGENIQYF.

In regard to this clone: Germline is not matched at one junction end, which may reflect a read error. The chain combines TRBV5-4 with TRBJ2-1; 12 positions agree with TRBD2. The germline V gene has CDR1 SGHNT and CDR2 YYREEE (reference sequence). This CDR3 has 13 residues. The CDR3: CASSLGTSGERFF. CDR3 coding DNA: TGTGCCAGCAGCTTGGGGACTAGCGGGGAGCGGTTCTTC.

The V call is TRBV7-8, the J call TRBJ1-3; 7 bases agree with TRBD1. The junction had 6 bases not matched to a gene; V was cut back by 6 bases and J by 1 base. The CDR3 has 15 residues. The germline CDR1 and CDR2 sequences are SGHVS and FQNEAQ. CDR3 in amino acids: CASRPYRGSGNTIYF. The CDR3 nucleotides read TGTGCCAGCAGACCCTACAGGGGATCTGGAAACACCATATATTTT.